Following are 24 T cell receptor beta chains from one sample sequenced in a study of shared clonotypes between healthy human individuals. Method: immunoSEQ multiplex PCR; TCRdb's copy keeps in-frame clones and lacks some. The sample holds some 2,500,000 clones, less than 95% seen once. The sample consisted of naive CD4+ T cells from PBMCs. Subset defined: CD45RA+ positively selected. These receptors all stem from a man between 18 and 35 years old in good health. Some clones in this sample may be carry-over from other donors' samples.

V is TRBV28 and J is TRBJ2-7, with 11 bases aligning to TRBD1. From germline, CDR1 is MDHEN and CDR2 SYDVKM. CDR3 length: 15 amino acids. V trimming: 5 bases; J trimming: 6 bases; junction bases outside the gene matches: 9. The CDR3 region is CASSPRGQGGLEQYF. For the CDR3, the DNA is TGTGCCAGCAGTCCTAGGGGACAGGGGGGTCTCGAGCAGTACTTC.

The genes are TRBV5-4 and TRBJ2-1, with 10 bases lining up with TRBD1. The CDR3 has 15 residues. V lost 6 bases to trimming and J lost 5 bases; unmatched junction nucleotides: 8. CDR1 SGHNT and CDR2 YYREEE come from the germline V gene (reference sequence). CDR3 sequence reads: CASTPGGTGDNEQFF. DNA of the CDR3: TGTGCCAGCACCCCGGGTGGGACAGGGGACAATGAGCAGTTCTTC.

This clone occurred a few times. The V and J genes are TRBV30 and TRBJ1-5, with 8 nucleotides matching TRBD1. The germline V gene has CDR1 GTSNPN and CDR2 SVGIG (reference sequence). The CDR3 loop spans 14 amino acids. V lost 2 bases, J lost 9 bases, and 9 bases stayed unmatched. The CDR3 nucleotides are TGTGCCTGGAGTACAGACAGGGGTGGTCTGCCCCAGCATTTT. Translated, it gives CAWSTDRGGLPQHF.

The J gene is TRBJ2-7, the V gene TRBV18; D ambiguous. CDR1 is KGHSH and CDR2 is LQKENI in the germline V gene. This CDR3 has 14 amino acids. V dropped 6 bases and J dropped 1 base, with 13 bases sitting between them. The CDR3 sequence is CASSEGRLSYEQYF. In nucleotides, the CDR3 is TGTGCCAGCTCCGAAGGTCGCTTGTCCTACGAGCAGTACTTC.

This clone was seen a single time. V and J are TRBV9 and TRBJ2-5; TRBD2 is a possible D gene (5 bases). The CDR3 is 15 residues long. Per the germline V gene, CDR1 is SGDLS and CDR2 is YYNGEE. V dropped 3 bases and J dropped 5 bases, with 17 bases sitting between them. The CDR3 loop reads CASSANRGLGETQYF. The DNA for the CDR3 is TGTGCCAGCAGCGCGAACCGGGGTTTGGGGGAGACCCAGTACTTC.

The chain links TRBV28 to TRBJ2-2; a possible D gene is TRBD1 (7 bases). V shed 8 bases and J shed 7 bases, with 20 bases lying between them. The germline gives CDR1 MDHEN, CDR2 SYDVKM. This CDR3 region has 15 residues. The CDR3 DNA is TGTGCCAGCGGGGAAGGGGGCGGAGGGAGCGGGGAGCTGTTTTTT. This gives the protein CASGEGGGGSGELFF.

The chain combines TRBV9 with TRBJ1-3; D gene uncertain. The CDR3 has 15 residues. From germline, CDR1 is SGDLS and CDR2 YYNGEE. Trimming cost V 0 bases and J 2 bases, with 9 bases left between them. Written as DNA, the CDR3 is TGTGCCAGCAGCGTAGGGCAGATACCTGGAAACACCATATATTTT. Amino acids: CASSVGQIPGNTIYF.

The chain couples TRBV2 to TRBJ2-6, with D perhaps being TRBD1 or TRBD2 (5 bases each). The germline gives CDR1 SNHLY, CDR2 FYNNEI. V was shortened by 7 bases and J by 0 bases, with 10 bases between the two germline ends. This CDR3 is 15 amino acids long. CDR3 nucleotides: TGTGCCAGCACCCGGGACCTCTCTGGGGCCAACGTCCTGACTTTC. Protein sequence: CASTRDLSGANVLTF. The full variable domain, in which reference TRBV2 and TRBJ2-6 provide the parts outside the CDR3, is EPEVTQTPSHQVTQMGQEVILRCVPISNHLYFYWYRQILGQKVEFLVSFYNNEISEKSEIFDDQFSVERPDGSNFTLKIRSTKLEDSAMYFCASTRDLSGANVLTFGAGSRLTVL.

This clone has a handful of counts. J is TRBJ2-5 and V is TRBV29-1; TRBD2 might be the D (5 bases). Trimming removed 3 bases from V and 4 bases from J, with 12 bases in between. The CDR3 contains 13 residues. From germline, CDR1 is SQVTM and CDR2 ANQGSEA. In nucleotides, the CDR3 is TGCAGCGTTGATGTGGGAGTAGGAGAGACCCAGTACTTC. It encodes CSVDVGVGETQYF.

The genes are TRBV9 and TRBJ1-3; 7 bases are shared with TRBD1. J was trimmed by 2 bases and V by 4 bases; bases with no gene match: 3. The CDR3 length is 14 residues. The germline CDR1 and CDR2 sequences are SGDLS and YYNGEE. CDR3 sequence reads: CASSYQGAGNTIYF. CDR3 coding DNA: TGTGCCAGCAGCTACCAGGGGGCTGGAAACACCATATATTTT.

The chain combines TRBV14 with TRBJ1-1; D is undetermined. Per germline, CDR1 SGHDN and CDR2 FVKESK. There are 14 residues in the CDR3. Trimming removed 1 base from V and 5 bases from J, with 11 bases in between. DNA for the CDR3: TGTGCCAGCAGCCAAGTCTTTCGGGCAACTGAAGCTTTCTTT. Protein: CASSQVFRATEAFF. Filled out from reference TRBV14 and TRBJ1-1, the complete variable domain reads EAGVTQFPSHSVIEKGQTVTLRCDPISGHDNLYWYRRVMGKEIKFLLHFVKESKQDESGMPNNRFLAERTGGTYSTLKVQPAELEDSGVYFCASSQVFRATEAFFGQGTRLTVV.

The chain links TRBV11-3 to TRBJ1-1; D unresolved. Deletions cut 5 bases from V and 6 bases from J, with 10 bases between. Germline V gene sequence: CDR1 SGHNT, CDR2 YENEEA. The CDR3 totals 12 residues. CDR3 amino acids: CASSKDGAEAFF. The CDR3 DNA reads TGTGCCAGCAGCAAGGACGGGGCTGAAGCTTTCTTT.

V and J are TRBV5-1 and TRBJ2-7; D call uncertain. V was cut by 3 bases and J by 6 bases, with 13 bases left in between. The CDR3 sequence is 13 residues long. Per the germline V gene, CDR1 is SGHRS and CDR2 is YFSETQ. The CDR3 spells CASSSRPEVEQYF. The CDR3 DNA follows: TGCGCCAGCAGCTCCAGACCCGAGGTCGAGCAGTACTTC.

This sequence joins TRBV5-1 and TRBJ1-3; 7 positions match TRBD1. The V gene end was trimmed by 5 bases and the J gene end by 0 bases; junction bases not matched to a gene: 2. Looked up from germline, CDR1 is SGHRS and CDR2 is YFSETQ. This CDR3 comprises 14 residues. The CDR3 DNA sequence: TGCGCCAGCAGAGACAGGGCCTCTGGAAACACCATATATTTT. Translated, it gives CASRDRASGNTIYF.

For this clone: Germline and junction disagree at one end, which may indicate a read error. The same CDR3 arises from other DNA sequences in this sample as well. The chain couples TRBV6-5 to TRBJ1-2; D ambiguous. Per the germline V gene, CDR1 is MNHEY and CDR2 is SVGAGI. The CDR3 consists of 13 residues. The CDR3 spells CASAEEAAYGYTF. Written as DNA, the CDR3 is TGTGCCAGCGCTGAAGAAGCCGCGTATGGCTATACCTTC.

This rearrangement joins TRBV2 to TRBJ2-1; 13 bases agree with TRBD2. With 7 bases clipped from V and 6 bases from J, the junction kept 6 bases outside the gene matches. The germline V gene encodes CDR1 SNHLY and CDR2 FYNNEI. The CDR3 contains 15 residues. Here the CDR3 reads CASKGLAGAPNEQFF. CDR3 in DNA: TGTGCCAGCAAAGGACTAGCGGGAGCCCCCAATGAGCAGTTCTTC. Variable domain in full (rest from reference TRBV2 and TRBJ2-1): EPEVTQTPSHQVTQMGQEVILRCVPISNHLYFYWYRQILGQKVEFLVSFYNNEISEKSEIFDDQFSVERPDGSNFTLKIRSTKLEDSAMYFCASKGLAGAPNEQFFGPGTRLTVL.

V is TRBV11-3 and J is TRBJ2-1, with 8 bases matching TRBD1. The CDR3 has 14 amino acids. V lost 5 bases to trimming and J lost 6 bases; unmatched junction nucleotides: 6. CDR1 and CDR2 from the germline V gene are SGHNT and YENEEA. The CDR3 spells CASSPQGALNEQFF. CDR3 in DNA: TGTGCCAGCAGCCCCCAGGGGGCCCTCAATGAGCAGTTCTTC.

The CDR3 loop reads CASSAAGSSYEQYF. As DNA, the CDR3 is TGCGCCAGCAGTGCGGCGGGGAGCTCCTACGAGCAGTACTTC. The chain uses TRBV10-1 and TRBJ2-7, with a possible D match to TRBD2 (6 bases). Trimming took off 4 bases at V and 0 bases at J, with 10 bases between the two ends. This CDR3 is built from 14 residues. Germline assignment: CDR1 WNHNN and CDR2 SYGVQD (reference sequence).

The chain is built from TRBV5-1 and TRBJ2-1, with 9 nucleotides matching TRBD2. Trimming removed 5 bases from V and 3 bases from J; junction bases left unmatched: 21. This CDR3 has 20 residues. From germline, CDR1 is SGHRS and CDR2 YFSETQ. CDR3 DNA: TGCGCCAGCAGACCTGTCCCGGGGGCGCGGGGGACTAGCAGCTACAATGAGCAGTTCTTC. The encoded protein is CASRPVPGARGTSSYNEQFF.

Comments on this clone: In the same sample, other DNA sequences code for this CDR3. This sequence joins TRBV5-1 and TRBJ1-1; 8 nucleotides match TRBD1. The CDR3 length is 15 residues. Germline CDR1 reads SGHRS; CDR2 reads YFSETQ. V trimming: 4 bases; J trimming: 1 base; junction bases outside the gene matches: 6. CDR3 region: CASSPGQGENTEAFF. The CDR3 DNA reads TGCGCCAGCAGCCCAGGACAGGGAGAGAACACTGAAGCTTTCTTT. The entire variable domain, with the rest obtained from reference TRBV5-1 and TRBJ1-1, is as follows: KAGVTQTPRYLIKTRGQQVTLSCSPISGHRSVSWYQQTPGQGLQFLFEYFSETQRNKGNFPGRFSGRQFSNSRSEMNVSTLELGDSALYLCASSPGQGENTEAFFGQGTRLTVV.

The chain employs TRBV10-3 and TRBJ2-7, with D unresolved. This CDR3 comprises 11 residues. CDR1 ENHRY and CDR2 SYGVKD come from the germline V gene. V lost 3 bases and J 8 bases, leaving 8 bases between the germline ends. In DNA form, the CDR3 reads TGTGCCATCAGTGATGGACGGAAGCAGTACTTC. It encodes CAISDGRKQYF.

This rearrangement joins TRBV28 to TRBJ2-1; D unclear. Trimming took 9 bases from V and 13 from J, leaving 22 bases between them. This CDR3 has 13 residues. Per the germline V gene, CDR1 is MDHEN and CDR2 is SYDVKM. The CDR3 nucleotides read TGTGCCAGTCGGGTACCCACTACAATGTTCCAGTTCTTC. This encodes CASRVPTTMFQFF.

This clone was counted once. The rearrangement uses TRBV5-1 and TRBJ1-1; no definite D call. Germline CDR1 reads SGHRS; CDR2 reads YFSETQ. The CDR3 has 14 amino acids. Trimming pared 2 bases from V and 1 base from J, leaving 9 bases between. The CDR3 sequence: CASSFPAPNTEAFF. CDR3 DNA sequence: TGCGCCAGCAGCTTCCCGGCGCCGAACACTGAAGCTTTCTTT.

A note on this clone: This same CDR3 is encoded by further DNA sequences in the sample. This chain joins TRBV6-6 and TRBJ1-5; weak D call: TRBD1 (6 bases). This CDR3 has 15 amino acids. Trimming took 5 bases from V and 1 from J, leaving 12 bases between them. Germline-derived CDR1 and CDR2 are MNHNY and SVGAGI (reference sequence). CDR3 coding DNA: TGTGCCAGCAGTCCCACAGACAGGAGCAATCAGCCCCAGCATTTT. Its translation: CASSPTDRSNQPQHF.